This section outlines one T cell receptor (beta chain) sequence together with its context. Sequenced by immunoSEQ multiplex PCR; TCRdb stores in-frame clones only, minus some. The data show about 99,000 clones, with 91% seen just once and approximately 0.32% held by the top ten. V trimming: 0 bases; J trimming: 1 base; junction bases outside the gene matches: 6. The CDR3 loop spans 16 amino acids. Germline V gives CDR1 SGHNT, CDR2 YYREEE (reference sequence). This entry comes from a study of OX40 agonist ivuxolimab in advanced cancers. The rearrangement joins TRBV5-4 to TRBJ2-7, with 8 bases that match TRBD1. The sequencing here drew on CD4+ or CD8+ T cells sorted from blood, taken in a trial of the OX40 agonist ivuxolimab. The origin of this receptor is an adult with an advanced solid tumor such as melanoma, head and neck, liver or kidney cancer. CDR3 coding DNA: TGTGCCAGCAGCTTGGGGGGATGGACAGGGTCCTACGAGCAGTACTTC. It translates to CASSLGGWTGSYEQYF.